This record looks at one TCR beta chain sequence and its context. The entry originates in a study of technical replicates of blood from several donors. The length of the CDR3 is 15 residues. Germline assignment: CDR1 LNHNV and CDR2 YYDKDF (reference sequence). The V gene end was trimmed by 6 bases and the J gene end by 8 bases; junction bases not matched to a gene: 10. Libraries were prepared by immunoSEQ multiplex PCR; TCRdb keeps only in-frame clonotypes and omits some of them. The table lists 67,000 or so clones, about nine tenths of them singletons, with over 0.35% in the top ten. This clonotype originated in a human donor in good health. The sequenced sample consisted of T cells isolated from PBMCs. The rearrangement links TRBV15 to TRBJ2-1; 10 positions match TRBD2. The DNA for the CDR3 is TGTGCCACCAGGGGTGAGGCTAGCGGGAGTTATGAGCAGTTCTTC. Protein sequence: CATRGEASGSYEQFF.